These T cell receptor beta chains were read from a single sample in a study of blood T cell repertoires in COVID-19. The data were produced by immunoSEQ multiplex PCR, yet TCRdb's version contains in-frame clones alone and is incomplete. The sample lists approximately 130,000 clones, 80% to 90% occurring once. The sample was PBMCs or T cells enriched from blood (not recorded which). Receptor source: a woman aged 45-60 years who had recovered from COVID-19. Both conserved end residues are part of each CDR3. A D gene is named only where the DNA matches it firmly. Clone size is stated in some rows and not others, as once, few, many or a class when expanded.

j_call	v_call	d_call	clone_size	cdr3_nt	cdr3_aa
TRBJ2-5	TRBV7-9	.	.	TGTGCCAGCAGCTTACCCTCTCGAGAGACCCAGTACTTC	CASSLPSRETQYF
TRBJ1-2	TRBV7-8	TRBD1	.	TGTGCCAGCAGCTTAGGGACAGGGAATGGCTACACCTTC	CASSLGTGNGYTF
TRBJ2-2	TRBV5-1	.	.	TGCGCCAGCAGCTTGACAGGGCCGCGAGAACCCGGGGAGCTGTTTTTT	CASSLTGPREPGELFF
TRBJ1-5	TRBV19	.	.	TGTGCCAGTAGTATCGCCGGGAATCAGCCCCAGCATTTT	CASSIAGNQPQHF
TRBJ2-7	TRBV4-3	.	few	TGCGCCAGCAGCCAAGATTGTCGCAGTGAGCAGTACTTC	CASSQDCRSEQYF
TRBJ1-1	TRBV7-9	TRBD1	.	TGTGCCAGCAGATTACCCATATGGACAGGGGGAGTGAACACTGAAGCTTTCTTT	CASRLPIWTGGVNTEAFF
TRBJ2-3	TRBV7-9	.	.	TGTGCCAGCAGCTCCCAAGTTAGCGGATATGGCACAGATACGCAGTATTTT	CASSSQVSGYGTDTQYF
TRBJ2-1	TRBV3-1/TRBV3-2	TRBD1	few	TGTGCCAGCAGCCAAGTTACAGGGGGCAATGAGCAGTTCTTC	CASSQVTGGNEQFF
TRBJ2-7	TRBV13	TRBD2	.	TGTGCCAGCAGCCCAGGGACTAGCGCCTCCTACGAGCAGTACTTC	CASSPGTSASYEQYF
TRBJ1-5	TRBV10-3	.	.	TGTGCCATCAGTAGGGGGGGAGGCGATCAGCCCCAGCATTTT	CAISRGGGDQPQHF
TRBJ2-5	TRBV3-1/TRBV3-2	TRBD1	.	TGTGCCAGCAGCCATCAGGGGGCCTGGGAGACCCAGTACTTC	CASSHQGAWETQYF
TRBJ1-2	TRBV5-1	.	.	TGCGCCAGCAGCTTGGGGGCAAGGTCTAACTATGGCTACACCTTC	CASSLGARSNYGYTF
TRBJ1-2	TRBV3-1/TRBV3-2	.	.	TGTGCCAGCAGGGCAAGGGGCCAGTTATATGGCTACACCTTC	CASRARGQLYGYTF
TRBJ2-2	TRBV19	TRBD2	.	TGTGCCAGTAGTATAGTTACTAGCGGGGTTACCGGGGAGCTGTTTTTT	CASSIVTSGVTGELFF
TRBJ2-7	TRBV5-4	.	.	TGTGCCAGCAGTTCTTCCTACGAGCAGTACTTC	CASSSSYEQYF